This TCR beta chain derives from a study of patients with pleural tuberculosis. MiXCR was run by TCRdb on the reads, yielding one entry per CDR3 protein. The table has 25,000 to 35,000 distinct CDR3 sequences, 18% seen once; the top ten hold under 4%. The sequencing input was peripheral blood. This receptor was taken from a human donor with pleural tuberculosis.

The CDR3 loop is CAIRSSSTDTQYF. Written as DNA, the CDR3 is TGTGCCATCCGCTCCTCTAGCACAGATACGCAGTATTTT. V gene TRBV7-3 combines with J gene TRBJ2-3; D not certain. Germline CDR1 SGHTA, CDR2 FQGTGA. Trimming pared 10 bases from V and 0 bases from J, leaving 11 bases between. The length of the CDR3 is 13 residues.